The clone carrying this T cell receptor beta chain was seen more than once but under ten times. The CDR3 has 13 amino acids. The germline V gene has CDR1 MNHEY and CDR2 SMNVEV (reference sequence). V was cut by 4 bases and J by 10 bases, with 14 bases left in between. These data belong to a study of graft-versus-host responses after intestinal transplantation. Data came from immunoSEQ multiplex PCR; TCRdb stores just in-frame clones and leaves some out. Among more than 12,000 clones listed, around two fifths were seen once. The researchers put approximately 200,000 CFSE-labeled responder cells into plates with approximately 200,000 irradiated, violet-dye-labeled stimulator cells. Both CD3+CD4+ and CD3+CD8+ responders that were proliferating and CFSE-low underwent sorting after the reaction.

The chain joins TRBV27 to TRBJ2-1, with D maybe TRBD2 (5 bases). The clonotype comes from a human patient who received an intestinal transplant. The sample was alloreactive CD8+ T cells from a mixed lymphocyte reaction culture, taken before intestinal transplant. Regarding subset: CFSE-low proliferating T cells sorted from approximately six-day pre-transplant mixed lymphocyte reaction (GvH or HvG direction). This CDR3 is CASSYSERSEQFF. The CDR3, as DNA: TGTGCCAGCAGTTACTCTGAGCGGAGCGAGCAGTTCTTC.